This TCR beta chain was identified during a study of T-cell memory formation after mild COVID-19. Overall study results and limits: While clones contracting from day 15 to 85 were balanced between CD4 and CD8, later expanders leaned CD4+. The appearance of some responding clones in pre-infection memory suggested that cross-reactive memory joined.

The V end lost 2 bases, the J end lost 5 bases, and 13 bases lay between the germline ends. This CDR3 contains 13 residues. The germline V gene encodes CDR1 GTSNPN and CDR2 SVGIG (reference sequence). As concerns this clonotype: Antigen: not known.

5'RACE primed at constant segments yielded TCR alpha and TCR beta cDNA libraries bearing sample barcodes and UMIs. TCRdb reprocessed the 5' RACE reads with MiXCR, giving one entry per CDR3 protein. Counted here are roughly 300,000 distinct CDR3 sequences, roughly 13% occurring once; the ten biggest clones make up about 24%. This receptor was obtained from a man aged 18 to 30 who had mild COVID-19 (a few samples of this study predate the infection). Cell type and time point are not known. The chain uses TRBV30 and TRBJ2-7; D is perhaps TRBD1 (5 bases). Sequenced material: PBMCs or a T cell subset sorted from them (not recorded which). The CDR3, as DNA: TGTGCCTGGAGTTTTAACAGGTTTGACGAGCAGTACTTC. Encoded protein: CAWSFNRFDEQYF.